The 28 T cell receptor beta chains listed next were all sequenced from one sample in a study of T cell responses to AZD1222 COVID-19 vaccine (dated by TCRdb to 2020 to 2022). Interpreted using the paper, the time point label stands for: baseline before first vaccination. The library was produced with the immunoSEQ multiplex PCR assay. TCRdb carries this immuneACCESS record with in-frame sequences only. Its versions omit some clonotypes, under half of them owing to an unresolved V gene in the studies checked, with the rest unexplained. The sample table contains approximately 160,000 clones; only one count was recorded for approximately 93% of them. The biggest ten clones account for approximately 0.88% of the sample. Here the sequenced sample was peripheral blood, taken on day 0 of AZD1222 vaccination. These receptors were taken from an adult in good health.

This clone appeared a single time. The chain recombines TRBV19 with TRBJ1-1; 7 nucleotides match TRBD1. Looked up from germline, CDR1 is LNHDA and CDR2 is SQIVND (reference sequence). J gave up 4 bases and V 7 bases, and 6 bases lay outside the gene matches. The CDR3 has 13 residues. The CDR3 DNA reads TGTGCCAGTATCAACAGGGGAACCACTGAAGCTTTCTTT. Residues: CASINRGTTEAFF.

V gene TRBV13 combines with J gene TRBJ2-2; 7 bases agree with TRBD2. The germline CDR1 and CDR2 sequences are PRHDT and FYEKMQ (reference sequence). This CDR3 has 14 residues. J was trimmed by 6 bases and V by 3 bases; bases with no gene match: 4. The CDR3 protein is CASSLAGGAGELFF. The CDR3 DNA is TGTGCCAGCAGCTTGGCTGGGGGGGCCGGGGAGCTGTTTTTT.

CDR3 loop: CASSRGTGVEAFF. In DNA, the CDR3 is TGTGCCAGCAGCCGAGGGACAGGGGTTGAAGCTTTCTTT. This chain connects TRBV3-1 (or the pseudogene TRBV3-2) to TRBJ1-1, with 10 bases aligning to TRBD1. The V and J ends lost 4 bases and 7 bases, in that order; junction bases with no gene match: 3. Germline V CDR1 and CDR2: LGHDT, YNNKEL (reference sequence). CDR3 size: 13 residues.

The CDR3, as DNA: TGTGCCAGCAGTCAACCCGGAGGGGCTTTCTTT. Protein: CASSQPGGAFF. The chain has TRBV6-2 or TRBV6-3 and TRBJ1-1; D call uncertain. Trimming removed 5 bases from V and 11 bases from J, with 12 bases in between. This CDR3 is 11 amino acids long. Germline-derived CDR1 and CDR2 are MNHEY and SVGEGT.

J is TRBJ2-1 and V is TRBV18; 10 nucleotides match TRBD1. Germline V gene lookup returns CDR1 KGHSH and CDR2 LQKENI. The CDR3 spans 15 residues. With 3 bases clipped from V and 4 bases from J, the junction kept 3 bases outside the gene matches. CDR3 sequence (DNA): TGTGCCAGCTCACCCGGGACAGGGGTTTACAATGAGCAGTTCTTC. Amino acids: CASSPGTGVYNEQFF.

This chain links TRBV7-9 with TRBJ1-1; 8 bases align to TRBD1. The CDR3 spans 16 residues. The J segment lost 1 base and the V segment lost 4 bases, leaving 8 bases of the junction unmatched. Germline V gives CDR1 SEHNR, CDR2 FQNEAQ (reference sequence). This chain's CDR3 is CASSSVGGQANTEAFF. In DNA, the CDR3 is TGTGCCAGCAGCTCAGTAGGGGGACAGGCGAACACTGAAGCTTTCTTT. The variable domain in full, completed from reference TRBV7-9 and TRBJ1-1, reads DTGVSQNPRHKITKRGQNVTFRCDPISEHNRLYWYRQTLGQGPEFLTYFQNEAQLEKSRLLSDRFSAERPKGSFSTLEIQRTEQGDSAMYLCASSSVGGQANTEAFFGQGTRLTVV.

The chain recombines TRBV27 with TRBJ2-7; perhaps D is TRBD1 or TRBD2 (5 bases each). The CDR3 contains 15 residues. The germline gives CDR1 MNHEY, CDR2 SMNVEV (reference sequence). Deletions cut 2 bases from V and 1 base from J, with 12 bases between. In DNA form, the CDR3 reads TGTGCCAGCAGTTTAGCCGGGACGAAATCCTACGAGCAGTACTTC. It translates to CASSLAGTKSYEQYF.

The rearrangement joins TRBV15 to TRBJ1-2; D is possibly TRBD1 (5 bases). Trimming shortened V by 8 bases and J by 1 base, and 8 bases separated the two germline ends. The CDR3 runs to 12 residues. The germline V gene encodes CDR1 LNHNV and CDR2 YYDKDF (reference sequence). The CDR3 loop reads CATARDNYGYTF. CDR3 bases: TGTGCCACCGCCAGGGATAACTATGGCTACACCTTC. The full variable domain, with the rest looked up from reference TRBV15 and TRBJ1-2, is DAMVIQNPRYQVTQFGKPVTLSCSQTLNHNVMYWYQQKSSQAPKLLFHYYDKDFNNEADTPDNFQSRRPNTSFCFLDIRSPGLGDTAMYLCATARDNYGYTFGSGTRLTVV.

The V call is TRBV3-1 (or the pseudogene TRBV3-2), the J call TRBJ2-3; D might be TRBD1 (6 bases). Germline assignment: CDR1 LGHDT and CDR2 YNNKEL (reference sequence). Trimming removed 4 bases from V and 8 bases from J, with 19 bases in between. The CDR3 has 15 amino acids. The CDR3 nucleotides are TGTGCCAGCAGCCGGAACTCGATACAGGGCGGTACGCAGTATTTT. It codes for CASSRNSIQGGTQYF.

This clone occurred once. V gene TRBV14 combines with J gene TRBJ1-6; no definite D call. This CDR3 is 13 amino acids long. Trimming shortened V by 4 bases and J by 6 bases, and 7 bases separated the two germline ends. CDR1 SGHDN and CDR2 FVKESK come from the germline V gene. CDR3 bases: TGTGCCAGCAGCCTGGTTGGTAATTCACCCCTCCACTTT. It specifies CASSLVGNSPLHF.

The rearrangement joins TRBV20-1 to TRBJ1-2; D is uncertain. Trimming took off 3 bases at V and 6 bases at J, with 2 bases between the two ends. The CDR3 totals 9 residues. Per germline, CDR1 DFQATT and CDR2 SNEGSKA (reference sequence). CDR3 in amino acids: CSASDGYTF. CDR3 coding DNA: TGCAGTGCTAGCGATGGCTACACCTTC.

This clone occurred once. CDR3 sequence reads: CASSEPDGRLGDYNSPLHF. CDR3 DNA sequence: TGTGCCAGCAGTGAACCCGACGGACGATTAGGGGACTATAATTCACCCCTCCACTTT. The chain is built from TRBV6-1 and TRBJ1-6, with D possibly TRBD1 on 5 matching bases. Germline V gene sequence: CDR1 MNHNS, CDR2 SASEGT. V was pared by 2 bases and J by 3 bases, with 20 bases between. CDR3 length: 19 residues.

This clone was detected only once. DNA for the CDR3: TGTGCCAGCAGTTCCGGGACAGGGGGCCAGCCCCAGCATTTT. Translation gives CASSSGTGGQPQHF. The V and J genes are TRBV27 and TRBJ1-5, with 12 bases matching TRBD1. The germline gives CDR1 MNHEY, CDR2 SMNVEV (reference sequence). V lost 4 bases and J lost 7; bases outside the gene matches: 2. This CDR3 region has 14 residues.

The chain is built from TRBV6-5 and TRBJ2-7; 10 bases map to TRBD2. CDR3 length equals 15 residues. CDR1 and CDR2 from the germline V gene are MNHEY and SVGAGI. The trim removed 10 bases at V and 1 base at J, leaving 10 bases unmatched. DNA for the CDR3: TGTGCCACCGGGAAGACTAGCGGGCCATCCTACGAGCAGTACTTC. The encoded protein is CATGKTSGPSYEQYF.

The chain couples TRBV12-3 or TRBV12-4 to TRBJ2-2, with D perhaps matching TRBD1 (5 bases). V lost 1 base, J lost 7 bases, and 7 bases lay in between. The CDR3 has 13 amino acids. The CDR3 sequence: CASSLGGNGELFF. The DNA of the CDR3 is TGTGCCAGCAGTTTAGGGGGCAACGGGGAGCTGTTTTTT.

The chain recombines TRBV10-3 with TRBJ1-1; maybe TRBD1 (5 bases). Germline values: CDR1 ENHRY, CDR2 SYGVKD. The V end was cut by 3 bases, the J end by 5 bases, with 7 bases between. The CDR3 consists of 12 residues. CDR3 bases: TGTGCCATCAGTGACCGGGGGACTGAAGCTTTCTTT. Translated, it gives CAISDRGTEAFF.

CDR3 sequence reads: CASSPGQDRQPQHF. The CDR3 DNA reads as TGTGCCAGTAGTCCAGGACAGGACCGTCAGCCCCAGCATTTT. The gene calls are TRBV19 and TRBJ1-5; 7 bases line up with TRBD1. The CDR3 is 14 amino acids. Germline V gene lookup returns CDR1 LNHDA and CDR2 SQIVND (reference sequence). The ends lost 5 bases at V and 6 bases at J; junction bases unmatched: 7.

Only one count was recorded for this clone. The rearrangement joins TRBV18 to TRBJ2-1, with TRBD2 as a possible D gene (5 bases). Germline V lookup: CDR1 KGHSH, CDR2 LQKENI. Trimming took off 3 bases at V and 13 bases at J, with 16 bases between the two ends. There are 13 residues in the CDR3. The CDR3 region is CASSPGEKINQFF. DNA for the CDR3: TGTGCCAGCTCACCTGGGGAGAAGATTAACCAGTTCTTC.

The CDR3 loop reads CASSFRQDPYGYTF. The CDR3 DNA reads TGTGCCAGCAGCTTCAGACAGGACCCCTATGGCTACACCTTC. This chain uses TRBV7-9 with TRBJ1-2; weak D call: TRBD1 (6 bases). CDR1 and CDR2 from the germline V gene are SEHNR and FQNEAQ (reference sequence). Trimming shortened V by 3 bases and J by 4 bases, and 12 bases separated the two germline ends. The CDR3 runs to 14 residues.

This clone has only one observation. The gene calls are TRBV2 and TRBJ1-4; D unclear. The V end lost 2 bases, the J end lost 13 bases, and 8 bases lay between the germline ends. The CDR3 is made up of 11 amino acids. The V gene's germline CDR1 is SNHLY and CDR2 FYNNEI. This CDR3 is CASSELRGLFF. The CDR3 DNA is TGTGCCAGCAGTGAACTTCGAGGACTGTTTTTT.

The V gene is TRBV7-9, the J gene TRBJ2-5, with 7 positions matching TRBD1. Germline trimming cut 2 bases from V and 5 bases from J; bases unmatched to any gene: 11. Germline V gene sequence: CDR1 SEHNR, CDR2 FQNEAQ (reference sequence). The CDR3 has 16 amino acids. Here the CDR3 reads CASSLKQDRAGETQYF. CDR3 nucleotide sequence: TGTGCCAGCAGCTTAAAGCAAGACAGGGCAGGCGAGACCCAGTACTTC.

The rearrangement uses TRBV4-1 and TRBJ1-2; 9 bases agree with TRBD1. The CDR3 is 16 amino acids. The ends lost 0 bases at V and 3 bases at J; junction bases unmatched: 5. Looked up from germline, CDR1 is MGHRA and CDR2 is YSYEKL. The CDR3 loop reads CASSQDPGQGYYGYTF. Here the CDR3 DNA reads TGCGCCAGCAGCCAAGATCCCGGACAGGGGTACTATGGCTACACCTTC.

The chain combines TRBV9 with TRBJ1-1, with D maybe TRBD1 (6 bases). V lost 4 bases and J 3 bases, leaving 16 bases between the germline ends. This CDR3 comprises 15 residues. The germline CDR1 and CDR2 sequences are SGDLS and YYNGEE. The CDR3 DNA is TGTGCCAGCAGCCCCGGCGGGGGCTCTCACACTGAAGCTTTCTTT. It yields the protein CASSPGGGSHTEAFF.

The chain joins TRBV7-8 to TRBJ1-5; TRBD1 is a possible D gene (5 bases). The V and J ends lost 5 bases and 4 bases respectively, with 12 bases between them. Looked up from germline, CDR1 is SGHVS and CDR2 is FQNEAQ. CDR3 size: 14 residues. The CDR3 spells CASSPDISNQPQHF. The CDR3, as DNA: TGTGCCAGCAGCCCGGACATTTCGAATCAGCCCCAGCATTTT.

The CDR3 region has the DNA TGTGCCAGCAGTTCAACAGGGTTGAGGGTCTACGAGCAGTACTTC. Protein: CASSSTGLRVYEQYF. J is TRBJ2-7 and V is TRBV28, with a possible D match to TRBD1 (6 bases). The V gene lost 4 bases and the J gene lost 3 bases, with 16 bases spanning the gap. The CDR3 runs 15 residues. Germline CDR1 MDHEN, CDR2 SYDVKM.

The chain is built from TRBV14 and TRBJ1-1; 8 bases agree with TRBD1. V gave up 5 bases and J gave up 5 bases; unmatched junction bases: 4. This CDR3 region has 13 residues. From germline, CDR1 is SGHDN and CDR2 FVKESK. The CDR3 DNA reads TGTGCCAGCAGCGCGCACAGGGGGACTGAAGCTTTCTTT. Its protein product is CASSAHRGTEAFF.

CDR3 sequence: CASSPWGRTPRRDTQYF. The CDR3 bases are TGTGCCAGCAGCCCCTGGGGGAGAACACCCCGAAGGGATACGCAGTATTTT. V and J are TRBV7-2 and TRBJ2-3; TRBD1 or TRBD2 may be the D gene (5 bases each). The germline V gene has CDR1 SGHTA and CDR2 FQGNSA. With 5 bases removed from V and 6 bases from J, the gap between germline ends came to 24 bases. This CDR3 contains 17 residues.

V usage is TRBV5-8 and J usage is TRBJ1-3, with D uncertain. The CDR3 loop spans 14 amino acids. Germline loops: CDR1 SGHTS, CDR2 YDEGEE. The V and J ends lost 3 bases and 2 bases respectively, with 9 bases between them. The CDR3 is CASSSGSTGNTIYF. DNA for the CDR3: TGTGCCAGCAGCTCGGGAAGTACTGGAAACACCATATATTTT.